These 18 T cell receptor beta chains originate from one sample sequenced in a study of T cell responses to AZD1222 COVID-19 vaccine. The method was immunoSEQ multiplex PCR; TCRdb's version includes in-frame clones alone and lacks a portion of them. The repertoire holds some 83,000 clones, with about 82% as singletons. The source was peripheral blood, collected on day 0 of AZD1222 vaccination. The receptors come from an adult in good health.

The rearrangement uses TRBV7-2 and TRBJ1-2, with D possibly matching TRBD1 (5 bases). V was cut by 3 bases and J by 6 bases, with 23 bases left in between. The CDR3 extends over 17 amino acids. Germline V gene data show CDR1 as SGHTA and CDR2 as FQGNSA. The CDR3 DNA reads TGTGCCAGCAGCTTTGCCCCCGGGGGAGGTGGAATGGATGGCTACACCTTC. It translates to CASSFAPGGGGMDGYTF.

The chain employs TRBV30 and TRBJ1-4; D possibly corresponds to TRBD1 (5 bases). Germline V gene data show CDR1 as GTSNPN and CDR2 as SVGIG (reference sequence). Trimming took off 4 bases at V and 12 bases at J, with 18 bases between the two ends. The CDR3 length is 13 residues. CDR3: CAWNAGGNGELFF. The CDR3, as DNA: TGTGCCTGGAACGCGGGGGGGAACGGAGAACTGTTTTTT.

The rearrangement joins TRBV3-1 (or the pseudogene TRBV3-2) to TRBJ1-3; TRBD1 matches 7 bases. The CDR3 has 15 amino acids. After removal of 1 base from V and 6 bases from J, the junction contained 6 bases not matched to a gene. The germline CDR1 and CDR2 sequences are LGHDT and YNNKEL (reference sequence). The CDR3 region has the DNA TGTGCCAGCAGCCAAGTTCCAGGGGGAACAAACACCATATATTTT. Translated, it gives CASSQVPGGTNTIYF.

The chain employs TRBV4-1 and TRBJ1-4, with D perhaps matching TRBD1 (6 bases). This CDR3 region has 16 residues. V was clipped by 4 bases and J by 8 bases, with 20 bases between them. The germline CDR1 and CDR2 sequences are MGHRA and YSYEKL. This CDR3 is CASSPTGTQEPEKLFF. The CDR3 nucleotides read TGCGCCAGCAGCCCCACCGGGACACAGGAGCCAGAAAAACTGTTTTTT.

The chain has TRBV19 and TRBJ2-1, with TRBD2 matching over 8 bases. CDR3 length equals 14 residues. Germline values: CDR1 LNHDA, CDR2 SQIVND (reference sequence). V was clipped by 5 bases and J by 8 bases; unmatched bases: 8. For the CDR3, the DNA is TGTGCCAGTAGTCCCGGGACTAGTATCGATGAGCAGTTCTTC. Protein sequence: CASSPGTSIDEQFF.

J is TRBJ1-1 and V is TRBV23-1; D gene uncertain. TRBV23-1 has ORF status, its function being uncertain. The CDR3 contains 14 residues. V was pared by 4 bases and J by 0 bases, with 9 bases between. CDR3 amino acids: CASSLRQVNTEAFF. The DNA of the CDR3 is TGCGCCAGCAGTCTCCGTCAGGTGAACACTGAAGCTTTCTTT.

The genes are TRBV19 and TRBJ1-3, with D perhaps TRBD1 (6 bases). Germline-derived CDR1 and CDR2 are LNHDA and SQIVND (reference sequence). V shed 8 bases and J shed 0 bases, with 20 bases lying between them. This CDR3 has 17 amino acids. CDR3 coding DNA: TGTGCCAGTCGACCGCCGGGCGGCAGGGGCTCTGGAAACACCATATATTTT. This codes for CASRPPGGRGSGNTIYF. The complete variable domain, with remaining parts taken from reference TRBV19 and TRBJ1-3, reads DGGITQSPKYLFRKEGQNVTLSCEQNLNHDAMYWYRQDPGQGLRLIYYSQIVNDFQKGDIAEGYSVSREKKESFPLTVTSAQKNPTAFYLCASRPPGGRGSGNTIYFGEGSWLTVV.

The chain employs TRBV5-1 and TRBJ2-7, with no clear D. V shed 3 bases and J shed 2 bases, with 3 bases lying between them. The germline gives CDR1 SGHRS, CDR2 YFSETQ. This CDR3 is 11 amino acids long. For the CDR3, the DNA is TGCGCCAGCAGCTCGACCTACGAGCAGTACTTC. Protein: CASSSTYEQYF.

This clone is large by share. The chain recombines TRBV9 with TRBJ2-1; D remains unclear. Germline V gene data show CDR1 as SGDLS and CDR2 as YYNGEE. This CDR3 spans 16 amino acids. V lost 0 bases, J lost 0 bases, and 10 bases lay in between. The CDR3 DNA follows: TGTGCCAGCAGCGTAGGGTTTCGGAGCTCCTACAATGAGCAGTTCTTC. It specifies CASSVGFRSSYNEQFF.

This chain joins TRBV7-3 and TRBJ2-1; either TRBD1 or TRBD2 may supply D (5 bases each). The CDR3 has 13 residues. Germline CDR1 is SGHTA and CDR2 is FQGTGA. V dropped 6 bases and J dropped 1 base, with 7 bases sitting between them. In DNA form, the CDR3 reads TGTGCCAGCAGTGGGGGTTCCTACAATGAGCAGTTCTTC. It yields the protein CASSGGSYNEQFF. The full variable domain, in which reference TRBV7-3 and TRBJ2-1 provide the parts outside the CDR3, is GAGVSQTPSNKVTEKGKYVELRCDPISGHTALYWYRQSLGQGPEFLIYFQGTGAADDSGLPNDRFFAVRPEGSVSTLKIQRTERGDSAVYLCASSGGSYNEQFFGPGTRLTVL.

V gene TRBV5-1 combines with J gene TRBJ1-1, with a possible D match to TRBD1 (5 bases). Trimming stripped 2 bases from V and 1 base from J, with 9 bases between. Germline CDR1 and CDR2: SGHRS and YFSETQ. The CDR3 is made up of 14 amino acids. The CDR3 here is CASSFGHTNTEAFF. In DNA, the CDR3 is TGCGCCAGCAGCTTCGGACACACGAACACTGAAGCTTTCTTT.

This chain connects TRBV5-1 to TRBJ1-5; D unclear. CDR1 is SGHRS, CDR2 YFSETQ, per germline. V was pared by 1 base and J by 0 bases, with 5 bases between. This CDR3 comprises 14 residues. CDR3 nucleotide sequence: TGCGCCAGCAGCTTGTCACCTAGCAATCAGCCCCAGCATTTT. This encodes CASSLSPSNQPQHF.

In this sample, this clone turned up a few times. This CDR3 is CASSPTLAGVFEQYF. Written as DNA, the CDR3 is TGTGCCAGCAGTCCGACCCTAGCGGGAGTTTTCGAGCAGTACTTC. The rearrangement links TRBV6-2 or TRBV6-3 to TRBJ2-7, with TRBD2 identical over 10 bases. V was pared by 5 bases and J by 6 bases, with 10 bases of the junction left unmatched. This CDR3 spans 15 amino acids. Germline-derived CDR1 and CDR2 are MNHEY and SVGEGT.

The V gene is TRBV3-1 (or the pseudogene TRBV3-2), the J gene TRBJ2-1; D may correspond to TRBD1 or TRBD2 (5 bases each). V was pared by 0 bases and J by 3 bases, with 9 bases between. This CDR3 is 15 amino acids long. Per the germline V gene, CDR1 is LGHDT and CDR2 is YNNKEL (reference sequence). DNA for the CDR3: TGTGCCAGCAGCCAAGAGAGGGGAGTCTACAATGAGCAGTTCTTC. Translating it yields CASSQERGVYNEQFF.

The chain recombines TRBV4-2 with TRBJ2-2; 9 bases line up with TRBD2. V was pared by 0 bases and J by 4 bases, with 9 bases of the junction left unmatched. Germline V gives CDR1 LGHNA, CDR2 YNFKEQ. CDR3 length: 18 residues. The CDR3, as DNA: TGTGCCAGCAGCCAAGAGCTAGCGGGATTCGCAGGCACCGGGGAGCTGTTTTTT. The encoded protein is CASSQELAGFAGTGELFF.

The CDR3 bases are TGTGCCAGCAGCGTAGCTTCCCACCCTGGCTCCTACAATGAGCAGTTCTTC. Encoded protein: CASSVASHPGSYNEQFF. This rearrangement joins TRBV9 to TRBJ2-1; unclear D gene. This CDR3 spans 17 amino acids. The V and J ends lost 0 bases and 0 bases respectively, with 13 bases between them. Germline V gives CDR1 SGDLS, CDR2 YYNGEE.

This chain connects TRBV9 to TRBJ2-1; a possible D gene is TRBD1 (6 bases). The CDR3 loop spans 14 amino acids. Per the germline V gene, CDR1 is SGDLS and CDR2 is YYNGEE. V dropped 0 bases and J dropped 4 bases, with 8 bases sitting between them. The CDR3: CASSVGGTYNEQFF. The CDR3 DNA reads TGTGCCAGCAGCGTAGGAGGGACATACAATGAGCAGTTCTTC.

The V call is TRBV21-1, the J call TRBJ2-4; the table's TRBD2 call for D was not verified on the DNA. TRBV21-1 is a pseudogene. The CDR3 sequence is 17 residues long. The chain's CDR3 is CASSFPTSGLVKNIQYF. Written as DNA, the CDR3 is TGTGCCAGCAGCTTCCCGACTAGCGGGCTTGTGAAAAACATTCAGTACTTC.